Each of the 15 T cell receptor beta chains below was sequenced from the same sample in a study of early T cells in non-severe SARS-CoV-2 infection. One entry per CDR3 protein results from TCRdb running MiXCR on the 5' RACE reads. This sample has 35,000 to 45,000 distinct CDR3 sequences, with under 7.5% found just once. Sequencing was performed on whole blood, taken at baseline. These receptors were taken from an adult who was a healthcare worker with PCR-confirmed SARS-CoV-2 infection or an uninfected control (not recorded which).

This clonotype has a count of ten or more. The chain joins TRBV5-4 to TRBJ2-6; the match to TRBD1 covers 8 bases. Trimming removed 4 bases from V and 11 bases from J; junction bases left unmatched: 5. The CDR3 is made up of 13 amino acids. The germline gives CDR1 SGHNT, CDR2 YYREEE (reference sequence). The CDR3 sequence is CASSADRGDVLTF. The DNA of the CDR3 is TGTGCCAGCAGCGCCGACAGGGGTGACGTCCTGACTTTC.

This clonotype was counted a few times. The gene calls are TRBV12-3 or TRBV12-4 and TRBJ1-5; 7 nucleotides align to TRBD1. V dropped 8 bases and J dropped 4; count of bases not matched to a gene: 14. This CDR3 region has 16 residues. The CDR3 reads CASQPRGGLGNQPQHF. In nucleotides, the CDR3 is TGTGCCAGCCAACCCAGGGGGGGGTTAGGTAATCAGCCCCAGCATTTT.

The rearrangement joins TRBV12-3 or TRBV12-4 to TRBJ2-1; possibly TRBD2 for D (6 bases). CDR3 length: 17 residues. V lost 3 bases and J lost 0, with 15 bases in between. CDR3 nucleotide sequence: TGTGCCAGCAGTTTGCGCGGGGCGGGCAGCTCCTACAATGAGCAGTTCTTC. Encoded protein: CASSLRGAGSSYNEQFF.

In this sample, this clonotype turned up many times. J is TRBJ2-2 and V is TRBV7-3; D gene ambiguous. The CDR3 covers 12 residues. Germline CDR1 SGHTA, CDR2 FQGTGA. Trimming took off 4 bases at V and 7 bases at J, with 7 bases between the two ends. The CDR3 reads CASSSPGGELFF. The CDR3 DNA follows: TGTGCCAGCAGCTCTCCGGGCGGGGAGCTGTTTTTT.

This clonotype was detected only a few times. V usage is TRBV14 and J usage is TRBJ1-4; a possible D gene is TRBD1 (5 bases). This CDR3 is built from 13 residues. Trimming cost V 7 bases and J 5 bases, with 11 bases left between them. Germline V gene data show CDR1 as SGHDN and CDR2 as FVKESK. DNA of the CDR3: TGTGCCAGCACCCGGGGCCCCAATGAAAAACTGTTTTTT. As protein: CASTRGPNEKLFF.

This clonotype is medium-sized (0.01 to 0.1%) in the sample. This chain connects TRBV12-3 or TRBV12-4 to TRBJ2-5; D call uncertain. CDR3 length: 14 amino acids. With 5 bases removed from V and 0 bases from J, the gap between germline ends came to 10 bases. CDR3 sequence: CASSPPRDQETQYF. The CDR3 DNA is TGTGCCAGCAGTCCGCCCCGGGACCAAGAGACCCAGTACTTC.

This clonotype has ten or more counts. The V and J genes are TRBV20-1 and TRBJ2-5; D gene uncertain. Germline CDR1 reads DFQATT; CDR2 reads SNEGSKA (reference sequence). Trimming left V 2 bases short and J 2 bases short, with 3 bases between. CDR3 length: 11 amino acids. CDR3 bases: TGCAGTGCTAGACCTCAAGAGACCCAGTACTTC. Translation: CSARPQETQYF.

This clonotype was observed many times. The V and J genes are TRBV12-3 or TRBV12-4 and TRBJ1-5; no firm D call. The CDR3 contains 12 residues. Trimming pared 7 bases from V and 7 bases from J, leaving 11 bases between. The CDR3 DNA follows: TGTGCCAGCACCCCACGGCGCCAGCCCCAGCATTTT. This codes for CASTPRRQPQHF.

This clonotype was counted ten times or more. The V gene is TRBV3-1, the J gene TRBJ2-7, with 7 bases identical to TRBD1. This CDR3 has 16 amino acids. The V gene's germline CDR1 is LGHDT and CDR2 YNNKEL (reference sequence). V dropped 0 bases and J dropped 7; count of bases not matched to a gene: 12. The CDR3 protein is CASSQETGSPLGEQYF. In DNA form, the CDR3 reads TGTGCCAGCAGCCAAGAGACAGGGAGTCCCCTGGGAGAGCAGTACTTC.

This clonotype was found many times. The chain combines TRBV29-1 with TRBJ2-3, with 9 bases identical to TRBD2. The CDR3 covers 14 residues. Per the germline V gene, CDR1 is SQVTM and CDR2 is ANQGSEA. Trimming took 5 bases from V and 0 from J; bases not matched to a gene: 3. CDR3 in DNA: TGCAGCGTTACAGCGGGGGGTAGCACAGATACGCAGTATTTT. Encoded protein: CSVTAGGSTDTQYF.

This clonotype was found many times. This rearrangement joins TRBV10-3 to TRBJ2-2; 8 positions match TRBD2. Losses at the gene ends were 7 bases for V and 0 bases for J; bases not matched to a gene: 7. The CDR3 consists of 16 residues. Germline assignment: CDR1 ENHRY and CDR2 SYGVKD. Here the CDR3 DNA reads TGTGCCATCACGGAAGAACTAGCGGCGAACACCGGGGAGCTGTTTTTT. It yields the protein CAITEELAANTGELFF.

This clonotype appeared many times. The gene calls are TRBV13 and TRBJ2-7; 10 nucleotides line up with TRBD2. Germline loops: CDR1 PRHDT, CDR2 FYEKMQ (reference sequence). The CDR3 is 15 amino acids. V trimming: 5 bases; J trimming: 3 bases; junction bases outside the gene matches: 7. CDR3 nucleotides: TGTGCCAGCAGCACCCGGAGCGGGAGGGTCTACGAGCAGTACTTC. Translated: CASSTRSGRVYEQYF.

This clonotype was counted only a few times. The rearrangement uses TRBV20-1 and TRBJ2-5, with D possibly being TRBD2 (6 bases). V lost 2 bases, J lost 5 bases, and 12 bases lay in between. Germline loops: CDR1 DFQATT, CDR2 SNEGSKA (reference sequence). The CDR3 contains 13 residues. In DNA, the CDR3 is TGCAGTGCTAGACCGACTAGTACGGAGACCCAGTACTTC. Amino acid sequence: CSARPTSTETQYF.

The gene calls are TRBV5-5 and TRBJ2-3; no clear D. Trimming took off 4 bases at V and 4 bases at J, with 19 bases between the two ends. This CDR3 region has 16 residues. CDR1 is SGHKS and CDR2 is YYEKEE in the germline V gene (reference sequence). CDR3 DNA sequence: TGTGCCAGCAGCCACCTAACCCGACGAGGTCCAGATACGCAGTATTTT. It codes for CASSHLTRRGPDTQYF.

This clonotype was counted at least ten times. The chain employs TRBV5-1 and TRBJ2-3; D is unclear. Germline V CDR1 and CDR2: SGHRS, YFSETQ. V dropped 0 bases and J dropped 6 bases, with 5 bases sitting between them. The CDR3 loop spans 12 amino acids. The CDR3, as DNA: TGCGCCAGCAGCTTGGCCGGGGATACGCAGTATTTT. It codes for CASSLAGDTQYF.